This TCR beta chain was identified in a study of Ad26.COV2.S vaccination and SARS-CoV-2 variants. The wider study: Enrollment placed the donor in the COV1001 Ad26.COV2.S trial arm. Intramuscularly, Ad26.COV2.S was given either once or twice, 56 days apart.

Only in-frame clones appear in the TCRdb table, and some are missing; sequencing was by immunoSEQ multiplex PCR. In the table there are about 680,000 clones, about 89% of which are singletons. The CDR3 contains 18 residues. Noted treatment: approximately 18 received Ad26.COV2.S at low or high dose, single or two shots; about 5 received placebo; per-sample allocation not given. Sample collection was performed on day 63 after the first vaccine or placebo injection. Ad26 vector vaccine expressed Wuhan-strain SARS-CoV-2 spike. The source is a person aged 18-60 years who received the Ad26.COV2.S COVID-19 vaccine or a placebo. The V gene is TRBV21-1, the J gene TRBJ1-2; the table's D call TRBD1 went unverified against the DNA. TRBV21-1 is a pseudogene segment. The source was peripheral blood, collected in a trial of Ad26.COV2.S vaccine versus placebo. Written as DNA, the CDR3 is TGTGCCAGCAGCAAAGACTGGGACAGGGGGTCTGGTGTTTCTGGCTACACCTTC. Translating it yields CASSKDWDRGSGVSGYTF.